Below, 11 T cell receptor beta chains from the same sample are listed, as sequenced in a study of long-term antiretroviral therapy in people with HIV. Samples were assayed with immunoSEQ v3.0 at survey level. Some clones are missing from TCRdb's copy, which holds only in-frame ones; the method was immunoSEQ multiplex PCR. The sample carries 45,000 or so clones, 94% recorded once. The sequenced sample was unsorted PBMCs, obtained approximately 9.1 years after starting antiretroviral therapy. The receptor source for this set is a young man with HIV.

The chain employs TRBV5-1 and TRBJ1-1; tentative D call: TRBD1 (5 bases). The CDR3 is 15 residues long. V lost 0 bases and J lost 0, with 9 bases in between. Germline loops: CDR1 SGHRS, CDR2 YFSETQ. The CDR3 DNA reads TGCGCCAGCAGCTTGGGGGGGAACATGAACACTGAAGCTTTCTTT. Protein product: CASSLGGNMNTEAFF.

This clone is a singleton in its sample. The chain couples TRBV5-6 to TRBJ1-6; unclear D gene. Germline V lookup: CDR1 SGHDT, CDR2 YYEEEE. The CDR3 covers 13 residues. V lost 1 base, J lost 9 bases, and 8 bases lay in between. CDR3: CASSLRRVSPLHF. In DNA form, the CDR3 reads TGTGCCAGCAGCTTGAGGAGGGTTTCACCCCTCCACTTT.

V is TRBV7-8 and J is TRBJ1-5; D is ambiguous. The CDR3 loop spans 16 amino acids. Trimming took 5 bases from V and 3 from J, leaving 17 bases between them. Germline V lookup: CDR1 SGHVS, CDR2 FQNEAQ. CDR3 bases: TGTGCCAGCAGCCCGCTCCAGGTGGGCTACAATCAGCCCCAGCATTTT. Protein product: CASSPLQVGYNQPQHF.

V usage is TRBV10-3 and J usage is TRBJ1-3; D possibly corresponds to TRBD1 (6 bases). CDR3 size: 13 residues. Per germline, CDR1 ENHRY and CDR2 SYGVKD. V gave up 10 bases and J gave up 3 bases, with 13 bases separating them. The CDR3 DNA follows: TGTGCCAACTATCCAGGGGATGGAAACACCATATATTTT. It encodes CANYPGDGNTIYF.

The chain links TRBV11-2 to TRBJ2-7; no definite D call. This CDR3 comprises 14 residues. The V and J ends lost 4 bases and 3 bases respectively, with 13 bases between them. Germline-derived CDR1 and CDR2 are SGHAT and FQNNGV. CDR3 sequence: CASSSHRASYEQYV. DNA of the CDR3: TGTGCCAGCAGCTCGCACCGGGCTAGCTACGAGCAGTACGTC.

Here the CDR3 DNA reads TGTGCCAGCAGCTTGAAGGGGTTTGGCTACACCTTC. As protein: CASSLKGFGYTF. V is TRBV5-8 and J is TRBJ1-2, with a possible D match to TRBD1 (5 bases). The V gene's germline CDR1 is SGHTS and CDR2 YDEGEE. This CDR3 is 12 amino acids long. Trimming pared 1 base from V and 7 bases from J, leaving 8 bases between.

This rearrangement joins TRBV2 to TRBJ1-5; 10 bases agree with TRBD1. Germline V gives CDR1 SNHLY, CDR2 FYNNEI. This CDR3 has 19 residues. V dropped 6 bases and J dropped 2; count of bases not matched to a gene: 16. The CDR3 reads CASRAITGTGVVGNQPQHF. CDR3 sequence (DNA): TGTGCCAGCAGAGCAATAACCGGGACAGGGGTTGTCGGCAATCAGCCCCAGCATTTT.

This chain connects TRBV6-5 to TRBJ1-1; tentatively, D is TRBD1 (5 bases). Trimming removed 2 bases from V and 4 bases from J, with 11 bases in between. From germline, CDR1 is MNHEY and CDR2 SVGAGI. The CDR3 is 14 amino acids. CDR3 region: CASSYKDSGTEAFF. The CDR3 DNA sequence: TGTGCCAGCAGTTACAAAGACAGCGGCACTGAAGCTTTCTTT.

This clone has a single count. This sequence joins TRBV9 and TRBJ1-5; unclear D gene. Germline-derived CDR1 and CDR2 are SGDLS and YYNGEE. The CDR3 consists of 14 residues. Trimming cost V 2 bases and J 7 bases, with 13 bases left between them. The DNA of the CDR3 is TGTGCCAGCAGCGTTGACGGGGTCGGACAGCCCCAGCATTTT. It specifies CASSVDGVGQPQHF.

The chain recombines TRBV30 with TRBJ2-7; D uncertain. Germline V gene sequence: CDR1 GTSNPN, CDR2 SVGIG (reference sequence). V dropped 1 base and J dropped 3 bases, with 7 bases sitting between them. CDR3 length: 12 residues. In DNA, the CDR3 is TGTGCCTGGAGTGCTTCTGGCTACGAGCAGTACTTC. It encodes CAWSASGYEQYF.

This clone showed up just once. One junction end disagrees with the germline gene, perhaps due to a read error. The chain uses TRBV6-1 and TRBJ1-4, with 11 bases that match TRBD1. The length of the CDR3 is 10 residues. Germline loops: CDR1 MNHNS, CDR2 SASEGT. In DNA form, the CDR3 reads TGTGCCAGCTGGGACAGGGGGTTTTATTTT. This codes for CASWDRGFYF.